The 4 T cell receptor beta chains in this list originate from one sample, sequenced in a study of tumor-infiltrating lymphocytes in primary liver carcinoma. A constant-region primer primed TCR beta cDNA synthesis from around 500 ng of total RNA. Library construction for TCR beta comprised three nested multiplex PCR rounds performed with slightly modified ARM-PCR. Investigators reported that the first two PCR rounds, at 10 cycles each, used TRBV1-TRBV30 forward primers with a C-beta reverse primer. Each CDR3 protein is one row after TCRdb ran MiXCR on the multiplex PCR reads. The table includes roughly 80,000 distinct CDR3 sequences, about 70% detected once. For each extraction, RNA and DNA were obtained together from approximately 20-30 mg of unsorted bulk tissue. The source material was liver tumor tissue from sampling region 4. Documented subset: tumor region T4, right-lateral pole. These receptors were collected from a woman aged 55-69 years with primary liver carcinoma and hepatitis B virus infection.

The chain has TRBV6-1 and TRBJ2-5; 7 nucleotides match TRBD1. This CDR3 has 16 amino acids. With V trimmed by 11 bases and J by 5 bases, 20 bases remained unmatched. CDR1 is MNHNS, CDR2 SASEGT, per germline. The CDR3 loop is CACTIELGGGGETQYF. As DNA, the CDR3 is TGTGCCTGCACCATTGAACTAGGGGGCGGCGGTGAGACCCAGTACTTC.

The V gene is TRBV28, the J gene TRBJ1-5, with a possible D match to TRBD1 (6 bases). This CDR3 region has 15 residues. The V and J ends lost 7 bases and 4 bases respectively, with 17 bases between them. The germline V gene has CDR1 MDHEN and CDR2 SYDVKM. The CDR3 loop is CASTGGGGLNQPQHF. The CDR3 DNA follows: TGTGCCAGCACCGGTGGGGGGGGCCTAAATCAGCCCCAGCATTTT.

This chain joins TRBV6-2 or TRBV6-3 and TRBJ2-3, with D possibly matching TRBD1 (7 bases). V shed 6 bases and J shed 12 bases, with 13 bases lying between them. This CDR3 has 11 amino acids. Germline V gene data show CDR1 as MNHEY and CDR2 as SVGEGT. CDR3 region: CASSQGGTQYF. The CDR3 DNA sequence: TGTGCCAGCAGCCAGGGGGGTACACAGTATTTT.

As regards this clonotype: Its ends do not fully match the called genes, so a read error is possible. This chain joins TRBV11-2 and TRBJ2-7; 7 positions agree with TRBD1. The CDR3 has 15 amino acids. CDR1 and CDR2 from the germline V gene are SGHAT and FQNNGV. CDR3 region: CASSSHLGQIYERYF. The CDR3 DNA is TGTGCCAGCAGCTCCCACCTGGGACAGATTTACGAGCGGTACTTT.